This TCR beta chain was recorded in a study of OX40 agonist ivuxolimab in advanced cancers. About the research overall: At doses from 0.01 to 10 mg/kg, patients were given intravenous ivuxolimab every 2 weeks. Therapy given before enrollment (anti-PD-1, anti-PD-L1 or anti-CTLA-4) was allowed, and under 45% had some.

V dropped 4 bases and J dropped 5; count of bases not matched to a gene: 7. The CDR3 length is 15 residues. In germline, CDR1 is SQVTM, CDR2 ANQGSEA. Repertoires were generated with immunoSEQ multiplex PCR, while TCRdb's copy carries only in-frame clones and drops some. Among around 63,000 clones listed, 88% were seen once. This TCR derives from an adult with an advanced solid tumor such as melanoma, head and neck, liver or kidney cancer. The source was CD4+ or CD8+ T cells sorted from blood, collected in a trial of the OX40 agonist ivuxolimab. V and J are TRBV29-1 and TRBJ2-7; 14 nucleotides align to TRBD2. The CDR3 protein is CSVGAGTSGSHEQYF. The CDR3 region has the DNA TGCAGCGTTGGGGCCGGGACTAGCGGGAGCCACGAGCAGTACTTC.